Listed below are T cell receptor beta chains from one sample, sequenced in a study of technical replicates of blood from a handful of donors. Only in-frame clones appear in the TCRdb table, and some are missing; sequencing was by immunoSEQ multiplex PCR. The data show approximately 73,000 clones, 93% seen once. The material sequenced was T cells isolated from PBMCs. The receptors were sampled from a human donor in good health. Each CDR3 is given with its conserved first and last residue. Each record gives: V gene, J gene, D gene, clone size, CDR3 protein, CDR3 DNA. D genes are given only for firm matches. Clone size is stated in some rows and not others, as once, few, many or a class when expanded.

v_call: TRBV11-1
j_call: TRBJ2-7
d_call: .
clone_size: .
cdr3_aa: CASSLTLSYEQYF
cdr3_nt: TGTGCCAGCAGCTTGACTCTAAGCTACGAGCAGTACTTC

v_call: TRBV28
j_call: TRBJ1-1
d_call: .
clone_size: .
cdr3_aa: CASSLSTGFETEAFF
cdr3_nt: TGTGCCAGCAGTTTATCGACAGGTTTTGAGACTGAAGCTTTCTTT

v_call: TRBV10-1
j_call: TRBJ1-5
d_call: TRBD1
clone_size: .
cdr3_aa: CERGDSLDSNQPQHF
cdr3_nt: TGCGAAAGGGGGGACAGCCTCGATAGCAATCAGCCCCAGCATTTT

v_call: TRBV27
j_call: TRBJ2-3
d_call: TRBD1
clone_size: .
cdr3_aa: CASSLRQGPWTDTQYF
cdr3_nt: TGTGCCAGCAGCTTACGACAGGGCCCCTGGACAGATACGCAGTATTTT

v_call: TRBV6-4
j_call: TRBJ2-1
d_call: .
clone_size: .
cdr3_aa: CASSGLMETNNEQFF
cdr3_nt: TGTGCCAGCAGTGGACTCATGGAAACCAACAATGAGCAGTTCTTC

v_call: TRBV18
j_call: TRBJ2-7
d_call: TRBD1
clone_size: .
cdr3_aa: CASSRPQGAGSYEQYF
cdr3_nt: TGTGCCAGCTCACGACCACAGGGGGCGGGATCCTACGAGCAGTACTTC

v_call: TRBV4-2
j_call: TRBJ2-1
d_call: .
clone_size: .
cdr3_aa: CASSQGRFFSSSYNEQFF
cdr3_nt: TGTGCCAGCAGCCAAGGGCGGTTCTTTTCCAGCTCCTACAATGAGCAGTTCTTC

v_call: TRBV4-1
j_call: TRBJ1-1
d_call: .
clone_size: .
cdr3_aa: CASSQVAGQVNTEAFF
cdr3_nt: TGCGCCAGCAGCCAAGTGGCAGGGCAAGTGAACACTGAAGCTTTCTTT

v_call: TRBV19
j_call: TRBJ2-7
d_call: .
clone_size: .
cdr3_aa: CASSIFVWGSEGYEQYF
cdr3_nt: TGTGCCAGTAGTATCTTCGTTTGGGGATCGGAGGGCTACGAGCAGTACTTC

v_call: TRBV27
j_call: TRBJ2-7
d_call: .
clone_size: .
cdr3_aa: CASRPPGGPDYEQYF
cdr3_nt: TGTGCCAGCAGACCCCCCGGGGGGCCGGACTACGAGCAGTACTTC

v_call: TRBV28
j_call: TRBJ1-6
d_call: .
clone_size: .
cdr3_aa: CASRGSRSPLHF
cdr3_nt: TGTGCCAGCAGGGGCAGTAGGTCACCCCTCCACTTT

v_call: TRBV12-5
j_call: TRBJ1-6
d_call: .
clone_size: .
cdr3_aa: CASGFGGFPYNSPLHF
cdr3_nt: TGTGCTAGTGGTTTTGGGGGCTTCCCCTATAATTCACCCCTCCACTTT

v_call: TRBV6-4
j_call: TRBJ2-2
d_call: TRBD1
clone_size: few
cdr3_aa: CASSEAVGTGGIGELFF
cdr3_nt: TGTGCCAGCAGTGAAGCGGTCGGGACAGGGGGTATCGGGGAGCTGTTTTTT

v_call: TRBV13
j_call: TRBJ2-7
d_call: .
clone_size: .
cdr3_aa: CASSPEPWASSYEQYF
cdr3_nt: TGTGCCAGCAGCCCGGAACCGTGGGCGAGCTCCTACGAGCAGTACTTC

v_call: TRBV28
j_call: TRBJ1-1
d_call: .
clone_size: .
cdr3_aa: CGALANTEAFF
cdr3_nt: TGTGGGGCCCTAGCGAACACTGAAGCTTTCTTT

v_call: TRBV25-1
j_call: TRBJ2-3
d_call: .
clone_size: .
cdr3_aa: CASSDDRGDTQYF
cdr3_nt: TGTGCCAGCAGTGATGATAGAGGGGATACGCAGTATTTT

v_call: TRBV10-2
j_call: TRBJ2-5
d_call: .
clone_size: .
cdr3_aa: CASSRLWETQYF
cdr3_nt: TGCGCCAGCAGCCGGTTGTGGGAGACCCAGTACTTC